The sequence of this T cell receptor (beta chain) was determined in a study of blood T cell repertoires in COVID-19. Study context: T cells, B-cell-depleted T cells, or PBMCs provided the cDNA or gDNA that served as material.

The germline CDR1 and CDR2 sequences are MGHDK and SYGVNS. V was pared by 10 bases and J by 3 bases, with 20 bases between. This CDR3 comprises 15 residues. TCRdb keeps only in-frame clones here, not all; method: immunoSEQ multiplex PCR. The sample has a few hundred thousand clones; roughly four fifths are singletons. V and J are TRBV25-1 and TRBJ2-3; tentative D call: TRBD2 (5 bases). The TCR originated in a woman of 80 years or more with COVID-19, enrolled during active disease. The sequencing input was peripheral blood. The DNA for the CDR3 is TGTGCCACCAAAAGTAGGCAGTCGGGAACAGATACGCAGTATTTT. It specifies CATKSRQSGTDTQYF.